One sample yielded the 2 T cell receptor beta chains listed below, sequenced in a study of blood T cell repertoires in COVID-19. Here immunoSEQ multiplex PCR was the method, and the copy in TCRdb shows in-frame clones only, minus some. The profile shows about 170,000 clones, about 80% of them singletons. Sample: peripheral blood. Receptors were obtained from a human donor with acute or convalescent COVID-19. The donor label of this sample is uncertain.

This sequence joins TRBV5-1 and TRBJ2-5, with 12 bases identical to TRBD1. Germline V lookup: CDR1 SGHRS, CDR2 YFSETQ. Germline trimming cut 1 base from V and 6 bases from J; bases unmatched to any gene: 10. This CDR3 has 17 amino acids. The CDR3 protein is CASSLTSGTGGGQTQYF. The CDR3 bases are TGCGCCAGCAGCTTGACCTCCGGGACAGGGGGCGGACAGACCCAGTACTTC.

The V gene is TRBV27, the J gene TRBJ1-5, with D unresolved. This CDR3 is built from 17 residues. Per the germline V gene, CDR1 is MNHEY and CDR2 is SMNVEV (reference sequence). V gave up 2 bases and J gave up 1 base, with 15 bases separating them. Here the CDR3 DNA reads TGTGCCAGCAGTTTAAAGGGAGGTCCTGACAGCAATCAGCCCCAGCATTTT. Protein: CASSLKGGPDSNQPQHF.